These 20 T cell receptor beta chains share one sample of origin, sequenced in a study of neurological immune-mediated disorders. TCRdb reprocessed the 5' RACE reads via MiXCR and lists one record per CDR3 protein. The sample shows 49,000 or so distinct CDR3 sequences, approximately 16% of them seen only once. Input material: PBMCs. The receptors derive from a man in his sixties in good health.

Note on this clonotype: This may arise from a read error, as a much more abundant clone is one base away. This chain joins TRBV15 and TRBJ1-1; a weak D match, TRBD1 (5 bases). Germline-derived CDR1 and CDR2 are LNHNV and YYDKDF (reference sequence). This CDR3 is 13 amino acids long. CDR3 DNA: TGTGCCATCAGCATACAGGCGAACACTGAAGCTTTCTTT. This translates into CAISIQANTEAFF.

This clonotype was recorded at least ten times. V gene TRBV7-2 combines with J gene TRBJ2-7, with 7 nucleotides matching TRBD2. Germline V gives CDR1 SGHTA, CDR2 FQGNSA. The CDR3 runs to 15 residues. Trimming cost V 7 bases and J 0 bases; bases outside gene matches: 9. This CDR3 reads CASIRAPSGSYEQYF. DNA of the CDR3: TGTGCCAGCATCAGGGCCCCTAGCGGCTCCTACGAGCAGTACTTC.

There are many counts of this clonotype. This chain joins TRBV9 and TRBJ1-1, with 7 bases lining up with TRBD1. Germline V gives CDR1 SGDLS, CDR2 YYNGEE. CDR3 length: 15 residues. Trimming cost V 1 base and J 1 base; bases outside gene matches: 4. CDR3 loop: CASSVLGQRNTEAFF. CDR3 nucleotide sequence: TGTGCCAGCAGCGTATTGGGACAGCGGAACACTGAAGCTTTCTTT.

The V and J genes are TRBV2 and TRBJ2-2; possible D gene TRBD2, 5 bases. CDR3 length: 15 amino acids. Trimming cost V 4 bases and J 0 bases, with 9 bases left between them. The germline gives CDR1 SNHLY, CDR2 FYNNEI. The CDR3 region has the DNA TGTGCCAGCAGTGTCGGGGTCGCGAACACCGGGGAGCTGTTTTTT. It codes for CASSVGVANTGELFF.

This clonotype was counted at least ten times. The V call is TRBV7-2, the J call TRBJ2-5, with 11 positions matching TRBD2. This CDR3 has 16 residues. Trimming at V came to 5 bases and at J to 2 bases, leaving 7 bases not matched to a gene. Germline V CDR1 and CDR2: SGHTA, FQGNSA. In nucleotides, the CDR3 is TGTGCCAGCAGCCTCACTAGCGGGAGCCCGCAAGAGACCCAGTACTTC. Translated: CASSLTSGSPQETQYF.

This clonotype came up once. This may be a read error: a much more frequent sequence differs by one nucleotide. The CDR3 bases are TGTGCCAACACTGGCTACAATGAGCAGTTCTTC. This sequence encodes CANTGYNEQFF. The chain is built from TRBV6-2 or TRBV6-3 and TRBJ2-1, with D unclear. Germline V gives CDR1 MNHEY, CDR2 SVGEGT. V was trimmed by 10 bases and J by 3 bases, leaving 7 bases between them. The length of the CDR3 is 11 residues.

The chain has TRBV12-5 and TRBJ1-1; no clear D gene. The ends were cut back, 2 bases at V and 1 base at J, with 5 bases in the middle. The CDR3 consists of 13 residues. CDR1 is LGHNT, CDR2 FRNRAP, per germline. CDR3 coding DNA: TGTGCTAGTGGTTTGATCGGGAACACTGAAGCTTTCTTT. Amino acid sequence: CASGLIGNTEAFF.

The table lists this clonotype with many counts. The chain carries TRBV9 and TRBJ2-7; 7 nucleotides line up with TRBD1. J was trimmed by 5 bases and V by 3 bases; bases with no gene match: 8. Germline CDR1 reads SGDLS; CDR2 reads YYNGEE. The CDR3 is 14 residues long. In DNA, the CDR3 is TGTGCCAGCAGCGGAGGAACAGGGGTAGACGAGCAGTACTTC. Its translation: CASSGGTGVDEQYF.

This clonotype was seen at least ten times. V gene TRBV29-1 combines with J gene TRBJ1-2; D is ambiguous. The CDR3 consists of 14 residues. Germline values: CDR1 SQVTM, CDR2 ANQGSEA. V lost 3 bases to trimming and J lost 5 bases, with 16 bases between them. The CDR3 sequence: CSVDGQLKQYGYTF. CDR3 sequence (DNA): TGCAGCGTTGATGGGCAGCTTAAGCAATATGGCTACACCTTC.

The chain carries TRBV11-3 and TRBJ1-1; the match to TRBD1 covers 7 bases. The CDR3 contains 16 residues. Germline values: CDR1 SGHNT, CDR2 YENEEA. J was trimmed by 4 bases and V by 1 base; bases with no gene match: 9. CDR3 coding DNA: TGTGCCAGCAGCTTAGTGGGACAGCCATTTTTCACTGAAGCTTTCTTT. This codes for CASSLVGQPFFTEAFF.

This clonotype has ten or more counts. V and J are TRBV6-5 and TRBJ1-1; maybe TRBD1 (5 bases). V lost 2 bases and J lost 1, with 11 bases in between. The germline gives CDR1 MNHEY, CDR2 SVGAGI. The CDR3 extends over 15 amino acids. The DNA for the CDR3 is TGTGCCAGCAGTTACAGGGAGCAGGGGAACACTGAAGCTTTCTTT. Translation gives CASSYREQGNTEAFF.

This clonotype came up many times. The CDR3 DNA is TGTGCCAGCAGCTCCTCTACCAGCTCCTACAATGAGCAGTTCTTC. This gives the protein CASSSSTSSYNEQFF. This sequence joins TRBV7-6 and TRBJ2-1; no definite D call. The CDR3 runs to 15 residues. Trimming cost V 4 bases and J 0 bases, with 10 bases left between them. Germline V gene data show CDR1 as SGHVS and CDR2 as FNYEAQ.

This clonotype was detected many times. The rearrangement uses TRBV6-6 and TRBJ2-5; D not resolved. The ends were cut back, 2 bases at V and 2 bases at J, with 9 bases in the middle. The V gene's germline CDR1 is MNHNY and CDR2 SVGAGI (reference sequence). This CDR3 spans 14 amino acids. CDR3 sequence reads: CASSYVGFQETQYF. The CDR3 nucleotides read TGTGCCAGCAGTTACGTGGGGTTTCAAGAGACCCAGTACTTC.

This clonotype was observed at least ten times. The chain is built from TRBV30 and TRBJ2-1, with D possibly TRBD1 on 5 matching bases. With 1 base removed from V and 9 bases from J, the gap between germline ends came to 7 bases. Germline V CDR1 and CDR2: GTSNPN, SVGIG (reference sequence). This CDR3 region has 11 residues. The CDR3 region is CAWSARGEQFF. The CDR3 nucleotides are TGTGCCTGGAGTGCTAGGGGTGAGCAGTTCTTC.

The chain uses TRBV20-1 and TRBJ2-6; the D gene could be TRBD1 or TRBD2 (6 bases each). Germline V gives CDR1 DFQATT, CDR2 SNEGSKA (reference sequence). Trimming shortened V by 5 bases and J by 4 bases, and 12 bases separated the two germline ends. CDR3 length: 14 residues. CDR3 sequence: CSAGTGRGANVLTF. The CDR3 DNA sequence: TGCAGTGCTGGTACAGGGAGGGGGGCCAACGTCCTGACTTTC.

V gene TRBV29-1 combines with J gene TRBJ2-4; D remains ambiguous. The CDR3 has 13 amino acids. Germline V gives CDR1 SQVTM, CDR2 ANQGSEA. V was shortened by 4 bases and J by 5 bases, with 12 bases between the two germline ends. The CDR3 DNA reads TGCAGCGTTGGCCTTTCCCGTCAAAACATTCAGTACTTC. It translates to CSVGLSRQNIQYF.

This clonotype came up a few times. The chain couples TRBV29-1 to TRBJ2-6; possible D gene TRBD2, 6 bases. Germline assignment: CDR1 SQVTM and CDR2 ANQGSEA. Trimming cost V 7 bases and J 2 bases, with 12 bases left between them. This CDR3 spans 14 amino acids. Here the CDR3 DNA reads TGCAGCGCCCGCGGGGCAACTGGGGCCAACGTCCTGACTTTC. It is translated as CSARGATGANVLTF. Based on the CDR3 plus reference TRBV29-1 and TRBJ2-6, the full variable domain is SAVISQKPSRDICQRGTSLTIQCQVDSQVTMMFWYRQQPGQSLTLIATANQGSEATYESGFVIDKFPISRPNLTFSTLTVSNMSPEDSSIYLCSARGATGANVLTFGAGSRLTVL.

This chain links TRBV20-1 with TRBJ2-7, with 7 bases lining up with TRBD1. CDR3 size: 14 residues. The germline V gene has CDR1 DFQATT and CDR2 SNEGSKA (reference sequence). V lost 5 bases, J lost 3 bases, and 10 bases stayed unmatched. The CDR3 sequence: CSAFRTGPLYEQYF. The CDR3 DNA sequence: TGCAGTGCTTTCCGGACAGGCCCGCTCTACGAGCAGTACTTC.

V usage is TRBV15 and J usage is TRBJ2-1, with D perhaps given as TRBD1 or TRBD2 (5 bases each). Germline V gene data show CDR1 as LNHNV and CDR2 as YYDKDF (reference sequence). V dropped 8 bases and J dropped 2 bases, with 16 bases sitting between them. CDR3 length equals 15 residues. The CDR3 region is CATRGSYATYNEQFF. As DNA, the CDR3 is TGTGCCACCCGGGGCAGCTATGCAACCTACAATGAGCAGTTCTTC.

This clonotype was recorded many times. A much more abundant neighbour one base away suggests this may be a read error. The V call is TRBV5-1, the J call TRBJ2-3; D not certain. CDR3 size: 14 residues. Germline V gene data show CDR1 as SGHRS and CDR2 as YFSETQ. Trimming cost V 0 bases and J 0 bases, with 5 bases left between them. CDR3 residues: CASSLDGSTDTQYF. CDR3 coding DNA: TGCGCCAGCAGCTTGGACGGGAGCACAGATACGCAGTATTTT.